These T cell receptor beta chains were read from a single sample in a study of T cell responses to AZD1222 COVID-19 vaccine. Sequencing was performed with immunoSEQ multiplex PCR; in TCRdb, only in-frame clones are kept and a portion is missing. In the table there are around 200,000 clones, more than 80% of which are singletons. This specimen was peripheral blood, taken on day 0 of AZD1222 vaccination. These receptors were collected from an adult in good health. Each CDR3 is given with its conserved first and last residue. D genes are given only for firm matches. Rows give clone size only sometimes, using once, few, many, or a class for an expanded clone.

clone size,V gene,CDR3 length,J gene,D gene,CDR3 DNA,CDR3 protein
few,TRBV5-4,14,TRBJ2-1,NA,TGTGCCAGCAGCCGGGTGTCGGGGAAGAATGAGCAGTTCTTC,CASSRVSGKNEQFF
NA,TRBV2,13,TRBJ1-2,TRBD1,TGTGCCGGGGGACAGGGCAGTTTCTATGGCTACACCTTC,CAGGQGSFYGYTF
NA,TRBV5-1,15,TRBJ1-2,NA,TGCGCCAGCAGCTTATCTTTCGACCGTCTCTATGGCTACACCTTC,CASSLSFDRLYGYTF
NA,TRBV18,14,TRBJ1-3,NA,TGTGCCAGCTCACCTATCACCTCTGGAAACACCATATATTTT,CASSPITSGNTIYF
NA,TRBV4-2,14,TRBJ1-2,NA,TGTGCCAGCAGCCAAGGGACCGTGAACTATGGCTACACCTTC,CASSQGTVNYGYTF
NA,TRBV6-1,14,TRBJ1-2,NA,TGTGCCAGCAGTGAGCCCGGAGGCAGCTATGGCTACACCTTC,CASSEPGGSYGYTF
few,TRBV7-8,13,TRBJ1-1,NA,TGTGCCAGCAGCTCAATTGGGGGACAAGAAGCTTTCTTT,CASSSIGGQEAFF
NA,TRBV24-1,20,TRBJ1-5,NA,TGTGCCACCAGTGGGCCCCTCCGTCTTAAAGGGACGGAGGACCATCAGCCCCAGCATTTT,CATSGPLRLKGTEDHQPQHF
few,TRBV6-5,14,TRBJ1-1,NA,TGTGCCAGCAGTTACTCCGGGGACTGGACTGAAGCTTTCTTT,CASSYSGDWTEAFF
NA,TRBV29-1,13,TRBJ1-1,TRBD1,TGCAGCGCCGGGGGACAGTATATTCCTGAAGCTTTCTTT,CSAGGQYIPEAFF
NA,TRBV4-1,15,TRBJ2-7,NA,TGCGCCAGCAGCCTGCTTTGGGGGCCCGCCTACGAGCAGTACTTC,CASSLLWGPAYEQYF